The source of this T cell receptor beta chain is a study of CD8 T cells in ankylosing spondylitis. Each CDR3 protein is one row after TCRdb ran MiXCR on the 5' RACE reads. This sample has 200,000 to 250,000 distinct CDR3 sequences; more than 9% occur once, and the top ten carry 21%. This clonotype was counted ten times or more. Germline V lookup: CDR1 SGHRS, CDR2 YFSETQ. This CDR3 is 14 amino acids long. The V and J ends lost 0 bases and 4 bases respectively, with 8 bases between them. The sample comprised blood, either unsorted or a sorted T cell fraction (not recorded which). The genes are TRBV5-1 and TRBJ1-3; no clear D gene. This TCR came from a male donor with ankylosing spondylitis or in good health (not recorded which). The CDR3 DNA sequence: TGCGCCAGCAGCTTGGATGGAGAAGGAAACACCATATATTTT. Amino acids: CASSLDGEGNTIYF.